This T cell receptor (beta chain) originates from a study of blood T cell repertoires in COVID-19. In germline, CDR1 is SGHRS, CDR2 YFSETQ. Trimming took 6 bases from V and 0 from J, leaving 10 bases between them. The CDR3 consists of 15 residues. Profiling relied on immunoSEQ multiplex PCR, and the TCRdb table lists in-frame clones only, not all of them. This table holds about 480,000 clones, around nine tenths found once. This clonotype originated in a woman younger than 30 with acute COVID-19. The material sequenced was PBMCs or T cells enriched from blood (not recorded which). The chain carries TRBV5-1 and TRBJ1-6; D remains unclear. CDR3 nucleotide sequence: TGCGCCAGCACCGTTTCGAGCTCCTATAATTCACCCCTCCACTTT. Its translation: CASTVSSSYNSPLHF.